The T cell receptor beta chain under discussion was sequenced for a study of shared clonotypes between healthy human individuals. The CDR3 spans 14 residues. The V and J ends lost 10 bases and 3 bases respectively, with 16 bases between them. CDR1 and CDR2 (germline): ENHRY, SYGVKD. Per the original methods: Quality scores were absent from the junction-only immunoSEQ sequences, so filtering differed. Some clones are missing from TCRdb's copy, which holds only in-frame ones; the method was immunoSEQ multiplex PCR. V and J calls plus clone size are reproduced from that table; the DNA served to infer D and trimming. The sample has about 680,000 clones, over 65% seen once.

Sample: memory CD4+ T cells sorted from blood. Subset meaning: CD45RA-negative fraction. This TCR was recovered from a woman aged 25 to 45 in good health. The chain employs TRBV10-3 and TRBJ1-3; tentatively, D is TRBD1 (6 bases). The CDR3 region is CASGKGQIGNTIYF. For the CDR3, the DNA is TGTGCCAGCGGAAAAGGACAGATTGGAAACACCATATATTTT.